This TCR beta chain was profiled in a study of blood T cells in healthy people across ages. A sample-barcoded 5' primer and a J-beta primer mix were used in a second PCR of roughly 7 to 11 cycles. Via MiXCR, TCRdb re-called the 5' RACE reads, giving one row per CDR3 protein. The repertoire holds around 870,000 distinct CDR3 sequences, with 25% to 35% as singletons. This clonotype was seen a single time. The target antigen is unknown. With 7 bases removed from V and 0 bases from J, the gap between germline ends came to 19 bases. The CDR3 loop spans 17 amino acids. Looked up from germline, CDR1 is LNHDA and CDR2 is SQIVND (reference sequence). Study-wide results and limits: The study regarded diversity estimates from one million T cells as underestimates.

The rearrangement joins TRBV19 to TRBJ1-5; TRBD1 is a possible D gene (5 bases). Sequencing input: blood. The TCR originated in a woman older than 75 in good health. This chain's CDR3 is CASIQGGGGNSNQPQHF. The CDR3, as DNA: TGTGCCAGTATACAAGGCGGGGGAGGTAATAGCAATCAGCCCCAGCATTTT.